This is a list of T cell receptor beta chains from one sample in a study of radiation and T cells in renal cell carcinoma. Sequencing was performed with immunoSEQ multiplex PCR; in TCRdb, only in-frame clones are kept and a portion is missing. This table holds 75,000 to 95,000 clones, roughly 80% found once. Source: blood, taken from a patient whose treatment included radiotherapy and nephrectomy. Source of these receptors: a man aged 50 or older with renal cell carcinoma. Each CDR3 is given with its conserved first and last residue. D genes are given only for firm matches. Some rows have no size entry. The others give once, few or many, or a class for an expanded clone.

v_gene	abundance	d_gene	j_gene	CDR3nt	CDR3aa
TRBV5-1	few	TRBD1	TRBJ1-4	TGCGCCAGCAGCACGACAGGGAGGGGAGAAAAACTGTTTTTT	CASSTTGRGEKLFF
TRBV9	NA	NA	TRBJ2-5	TGTGCCAGCAGCGTAGCTACGGGACGGGAAGAGACCCAGTACTTC	CASSVATGREETQYF
TRBV2	NA	NA	TRBJ2-7	TGTGCCAGCAGTGCGAGGGGTTACCACGAGCAGTACTTC	CASSARGYHEQYF
TRBV5-1	NA	NA	TRBJ2-3	TGCGCCAGCAGCTTGGACGGTAGCTGGACAGATACGCAGTATTTT	CASSLDGSWTDTQYF
TRBV19	few	NA	TRBJ2-1	TGTGCCAGTAGTCGCCCCGTGGGTGAGCAGTTCTTC	CASSRPVGEQFF
TRBV27	NA	NA	TRBJ2-1	TGTGCCAGCCGCCTTTTGGGATCGGACAATGAGCAGTTCTTC	CASRLLGSDNEQFF
TRBV5-6	NA	TRBD1	TRBJ2-7	TGTGCCAGCAGCGGGACAGTCTCCTACGAGCAGTACTTC	CASSGTVSYEQYF
TRBV30	NA	NA	TRBJ1-5	TGTGCCTGGAGCCAGAGAGCATATAGCAATCAGCCCCAGCATTTT	CAWSQRAYSNQPQHF
TRBV4-1	NA	NA	TRBJ2-3	TGCGCCAGCAGCCAAGATTCGTACACGGGCCTCGGGCAGTATTTT	CASSQDSYTGLGQYF
TRBV28	NA	NA	TRBJ2-7	TGTGCCAGCAACAAGTGGGGAAAGCAGTACTTC	CASNKWGKQYF
TRBV6-5	NA	TRBD1	TRBJ1-4	TGTGCCAGCAGTCGCGACAGGGGACAAAGAGAAAAACTGTTTTTT	CASSRDRGQREKLFF
TRBV4-3	NA	NA	TRBJ1-2	TGCGCCAGCAGCCAAGATTCTCACGTAGGGGGGCTGAGCGGCTACACCTTC	CASSQDSHVGGLSGYTF
TRBV30	NA	NA	TRBJ1-3	TGTGCCTGGAGTGTATCGAACTCTGGAAACACCATATATTTT	CAWSVSNSGNTIYF
TRBV27	NA	TRBD2	TRBJ2-5	TGTGCCAGCAGTTTATTGCGGGAGTCGAGAGAGACCCAGTACTTC	CASSLLRESRETQYF
TRBV28	NA	NA	TRBJ1-4	TGTGCCAGCAGTTTAGTGGGGGGCGCGACTAGCCCTGAAAAACTGTTTTTT	CASSLVGGATSPEKLFF
TRBV6-5	NA	TRBD1	TRBJ2-7	TGTGCCAGCGTAAAGGACAGGGAGCCCTACGAGCAGTACTTC	CASVKDREPYEQYF
TRBV7-2	NA	TRBD1	TRBJ2-5	TGTGCCAGCAGCGCTGGGACAGTTGCCGCCCAGTACTTC	CASSAGTVAAQYF
TRBV5-1	NA	NA	TRBJ1-5	TGCGCCAGCAGCCCAGGGACCAATCAGCCCCAGCATTTT	CASSPGTNQPQHF
TRBV21-1	NA	NA	TRBJ1-5	TGTGCCAGCAGCAAAAAGGGTCAGCCCCAGCATTTT	CASSKKGQPQHF
TRBV27	NA	NA	TRBJ2-7	TGTGCCAGCAGTGTAAGACAGGGAGGCTACGAGCAGTACTTC	CASSVRQGGYEQYF
TRBV9	NA	NA	TRBJ1-6	TGTGCCAGCAGCGCTCAGGGCTATAATTCACCCCTCCACTTT	CASSAQGYNSPLHF
TRBV10-1	NA	NA	TRBJ2-2	TGCGCCAGCAGTCGTGTAGGCACCGGGGAGCTGTTTTTT	CASSRVGTGELFF
TRBV30	NA	NA	TRBJ2-1	TGTGCCTGGTTGGCTTCTAACAATGAGCAGTTCTTC	CAWLASNNEQFF
TRBV11-2	once	TRBD2	TRBJ2-3	TGTGCCAGCAGCTCCATACGGGGGGGGGCAGATACGCAGTATTTT	CASSSIRGGADTQYF
TRBV6-1	NA	NA	TRBJ1-5	TGTGCCAGCAGGGACTGGTTGAATCAGCCCCAGCATTTT	CASRDWLNQPQHF
TRBV7-9	NA	NA	TRBJ2-5	TGTGCCAGCAGCTTACAAGGGGCTATGCAAGAGACCCAGTACTTC	CASSLQGAMQETQYF
TRBV6-5	few	NA	TRBJ1-2	TGTGCCAGCAGGGGGACCCTGGGTGGCTACACCTTC	CASRGTLGGYTF
TRBV6-5	NA	TRBD1	TRBJ2-7	TGTGCCAGCAGTTTTCAGGGACAGGGCCCCTCGGAGCAGTACTTC	CASSFQGQGPSEQYF
TRBV11-2	NA	NA	TRBJ2-1	TGTGCCAGCAGCCTCCTTAGGGGGGATGGCGAGCAGTTCTTC	CASSLLRGDGEQFF
TRBV5-4	NA	NA	TRBJ2-1	TGTGCCAGCAGCTCGGCCCGGGGTGGGGCCTACAATGAGCAGTTCTTC	CASSSARGGAYNEQFF
TRBV5-1	NA	TRBD1	TRBJ2-5	TGCGCCAGCAGCTTAACAGGGGCAGAGACCCAGTACTTC	CASSLTGAETQYF
TRBV28	NA	TRBD1	TRBJ2-7	TGTGCCAGCAGCCGACAGGGGGCACCGGCCGAGCAGTACTTC	CASSRQGAPAEQYF
TRBV7-9	NA	NA	TRBJ2-1	TGTGCCAGCAGCTTAGCCGGGCGTCCCTACAATGAGCAGTTCTTC	CASSLAGRPYNEQFF
TRBV5-4	NA	TRBD2	TRBJ2-3	TGTGCCAGCAGCGGAGGACTAGCGGGAGTGACAGATACGCAGTATTTT	CASSGGLAGVTDTQYF
TRBV7-2	NA	TRBD2	TRBJ2-5	TGTGCCAGCACCTTTGGACTAGCGGGGGCAGAGACCCAGTACTTC	CASTFGLAGAETQYF
TRBV28	NA	NA	TRBJ1-3	TGTGCCAGCAGACCCGGACAATCTGGTGGAAACACCATATATTTT	CASRPGQSGGNTIYF
TRBV29-1	NA	TRBD2	TRBJ2-5	TGCAGCGTTGATGGGAAGGGCGGGGGGGCCGGAGAGACCCAGTACTTC	CSVDGKGGGAGETQYF
TRBV5-1	few	NA	TRBJ1-1	TGCGCCAGCAGCTCTCCTCGTATCACTGAAGCTTTCTTT	CASSSPRITEAFF
TRBV7-6	NA	NA	TRBJ1-3	TGTGCCAGCAGCACCCGGCTCGAGGGGGACACCATATATTTT	CASSTRLEGDTIYF
TRBV7-8	NA	TRBD1	TRBJ1-5	TGTGCCAGCAGCTTAGGGCCAGGGGGAAGTCAGCCCCAGCATTTT	CASSLGPGGSQPQHF
TRBV7-3	NA	NA	TRBJ2-2	TGTGCCAGCAGCTCCGTCGGGAGCTCCGACACCGGGGAGCTGTTTTTT	CASSSVGSSDTGELFF
TRBV27	NA	NA	TRBJ2-7	TGTGCCAGCAGTTTCTCGCGGACCCTTCAATACGAGCAGTACTTC	CASSFSRTLQYEQYF
TRBV6-5	NA	NA	TRBJ2-2	TGTGCCAGCAGGACAGTTAACACCGGGGAGCTGTTTTTT	CASRTVNTGELFF
TRBV7-2	NA	NA	TRBJ1-4	TGTGCCAGCAGCTTGCAGGGTTTGGCTAATGAAAAACTGTTTTTT	CASSLQGLANEKLFF
TRBV5-4	NA	NA	TRBJ2-5	TGTGCCAGCAGCTTAAGGGGGGGCCGGGAGACCCAGTACTTC	CASSLRGGRETQYF
TRBV27	NA	NA	TRBJ2-1	TGTGCCAGCAGACCGGGACTCCATGCAGGTGAGCAGTTCTTC	CASRPGLHAGEQFF
TRBV29-1	NA	TRBD1	TRBJ2-1	TGCAGCGTGGGACAGTCCTCCTACAATGAGCAGTTCTTC	CSVGQSSYNEQFF
TRBV6-6	NA	NA	TRBJ1-5	TGTGCCAGCAGTTACGACTGGGCAAATCAGCCCCAGCATTTT	CASSYDWANQPQHF
TRBV6-1	NA	NA	TRBJ2-4	TGTGCCAGCAGTGAATCAGGGATAGCCAAAAACATTCAGTACTTC	CASSESGIAKNIQYF
TRBV15	NA	NA	TRBJ1-1	TGTGCCACCAGCAGAGCCGGGGAAGTAGTTGAAGCTTTCTTT	CATSRAGEVVEAFF
TRBV10-3	NA	NA	TRBJ1-1	TGTGCCATCAGCAGGGGACTCAACACTGAAGCTTTCTTT	CAISRGLNTEAFF
TRBV4-2	NA	NA	TRBJ1-1	TGTGCCAGCAGCCAAGCGATGAACACTGAAGCTTTCTTT	CASSQAMNTEAFF